These 3 T cell receptor beta chains were all obtained from the same sample, sequenced in a study of cytomegalovirus exposure and HLA in healthy donors. The PCR employed 60 Vbeta primers together with 13 Jbeta primers. Some clones are missing from TCRdb's copy, which holds only in-frame ones; the method was immunoSEQ multiplex PCR. The sample lists over 120,000 clones; 65% to 85% were seen once. Sequenced: PBMCs. The origin of the receptors is a male donor in good health and CMV-seronegative.

The rearrangement joins TRBV29-1 to TRBJ2-3, with TRBD2 matching over 11 bases. This CDR3 has 16 amino acids. Germline loops: CDR1 SQVTM, CDR2 ANQGSEA. J lost 5 bases, V lost 0 bases, and 7 bases had no gene match. The CDR3 bases are TGCAGCGTTGAAGAGAATCTAGCGGGGGGTGTAGATACGCAGTATTTT. It translates to CSVEENLAGGVDTQYF.

The rearrangement joins TRBV27 to TRBJ2-3, with 8 bases identical to TRBD1. The junction had 17 bases not matched to a gene; V was cut back by 6 bases and J by 3 bases. The CDR3 loop spans 18 amino acids. Germline V CDR1 and CDR2: MNHEY, SMNVEV (reference sequence). DNA for the CDR3: TGTGCCAGCAGCTTCTCCCGGGACAGGCTACTCATTACAGATACGCAGTATTTT. Protein sequence: CASSFSRDRLLITDTQYF.

This chain links TRBV27 with TRBJ1-2, with D possibly matching TRBD1 (5 bases). CDR1 is MNHEY, CDR2 SMNVEV, per germline (reference sequence). V lost 4 bases to trimming and J lost 1 base, with 22 bases between them. This CDR3 has 18 amino acids. CDR3: CASSYLSGGGFGNYGYTF. The CDR3 DNA is TGTGCCAGCAGTTACCTTAGCGGGGGAGGGTTCGGTAACTATGGCTACACCTTC.